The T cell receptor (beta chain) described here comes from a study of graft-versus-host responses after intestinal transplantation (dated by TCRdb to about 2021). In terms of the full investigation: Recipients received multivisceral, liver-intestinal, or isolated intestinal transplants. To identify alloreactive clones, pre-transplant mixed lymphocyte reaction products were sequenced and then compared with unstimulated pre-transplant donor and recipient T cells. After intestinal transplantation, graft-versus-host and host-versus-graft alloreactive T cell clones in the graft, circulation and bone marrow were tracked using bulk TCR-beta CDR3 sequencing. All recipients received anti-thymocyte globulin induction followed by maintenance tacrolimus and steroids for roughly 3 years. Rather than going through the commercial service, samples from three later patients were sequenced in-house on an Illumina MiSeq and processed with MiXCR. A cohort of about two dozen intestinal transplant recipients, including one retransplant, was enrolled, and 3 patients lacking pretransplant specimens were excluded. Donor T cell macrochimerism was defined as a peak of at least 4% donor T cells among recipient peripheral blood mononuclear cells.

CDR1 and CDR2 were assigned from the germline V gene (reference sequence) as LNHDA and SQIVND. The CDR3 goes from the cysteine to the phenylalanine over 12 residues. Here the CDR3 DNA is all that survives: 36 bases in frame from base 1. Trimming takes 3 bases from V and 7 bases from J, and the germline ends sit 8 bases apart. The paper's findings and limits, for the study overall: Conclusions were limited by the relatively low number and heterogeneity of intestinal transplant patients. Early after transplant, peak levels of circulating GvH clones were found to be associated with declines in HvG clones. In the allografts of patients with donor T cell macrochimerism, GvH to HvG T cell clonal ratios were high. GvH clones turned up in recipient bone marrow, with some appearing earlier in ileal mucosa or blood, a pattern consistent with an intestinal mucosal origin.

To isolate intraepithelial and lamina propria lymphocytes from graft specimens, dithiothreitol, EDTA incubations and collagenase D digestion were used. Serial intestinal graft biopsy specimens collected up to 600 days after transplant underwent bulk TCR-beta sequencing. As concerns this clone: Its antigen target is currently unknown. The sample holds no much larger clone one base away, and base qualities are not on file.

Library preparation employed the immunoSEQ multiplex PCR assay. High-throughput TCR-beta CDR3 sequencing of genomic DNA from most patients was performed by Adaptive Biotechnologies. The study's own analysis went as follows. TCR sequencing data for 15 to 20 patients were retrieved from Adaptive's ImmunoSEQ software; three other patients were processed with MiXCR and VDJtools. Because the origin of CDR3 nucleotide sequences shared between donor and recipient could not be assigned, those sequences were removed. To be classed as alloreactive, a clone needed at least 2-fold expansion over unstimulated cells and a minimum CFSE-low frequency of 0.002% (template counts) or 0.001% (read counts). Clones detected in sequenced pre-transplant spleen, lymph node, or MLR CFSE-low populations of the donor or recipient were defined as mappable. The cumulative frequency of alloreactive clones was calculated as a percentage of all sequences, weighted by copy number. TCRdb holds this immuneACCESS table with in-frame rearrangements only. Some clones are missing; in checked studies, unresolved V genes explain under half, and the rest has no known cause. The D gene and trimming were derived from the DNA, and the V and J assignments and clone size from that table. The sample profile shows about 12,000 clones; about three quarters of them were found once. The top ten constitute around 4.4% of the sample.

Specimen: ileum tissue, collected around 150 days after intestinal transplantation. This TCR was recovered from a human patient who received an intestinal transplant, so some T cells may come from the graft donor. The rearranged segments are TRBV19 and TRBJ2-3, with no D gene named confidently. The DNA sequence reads TGTGCCAGTAGTATTAGTCGGTATACGCAGTATTTT. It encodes CASSISRYTQYF.